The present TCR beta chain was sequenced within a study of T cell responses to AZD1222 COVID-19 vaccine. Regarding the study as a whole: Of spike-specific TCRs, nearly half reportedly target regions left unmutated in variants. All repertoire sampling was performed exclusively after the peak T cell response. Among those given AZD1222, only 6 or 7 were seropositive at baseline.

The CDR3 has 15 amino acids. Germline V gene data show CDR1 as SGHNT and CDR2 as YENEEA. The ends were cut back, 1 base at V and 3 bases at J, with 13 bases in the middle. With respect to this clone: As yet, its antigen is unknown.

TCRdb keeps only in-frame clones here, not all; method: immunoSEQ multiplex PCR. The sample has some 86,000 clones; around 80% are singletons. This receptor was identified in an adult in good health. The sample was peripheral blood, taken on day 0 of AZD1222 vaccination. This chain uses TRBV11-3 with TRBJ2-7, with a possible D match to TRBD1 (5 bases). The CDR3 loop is CASSLGPGQGYEQYF. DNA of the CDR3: TGTGCCAGCAGCTTAGGCCCCGGGCAGGGCTACGAGCAGTACTTC.